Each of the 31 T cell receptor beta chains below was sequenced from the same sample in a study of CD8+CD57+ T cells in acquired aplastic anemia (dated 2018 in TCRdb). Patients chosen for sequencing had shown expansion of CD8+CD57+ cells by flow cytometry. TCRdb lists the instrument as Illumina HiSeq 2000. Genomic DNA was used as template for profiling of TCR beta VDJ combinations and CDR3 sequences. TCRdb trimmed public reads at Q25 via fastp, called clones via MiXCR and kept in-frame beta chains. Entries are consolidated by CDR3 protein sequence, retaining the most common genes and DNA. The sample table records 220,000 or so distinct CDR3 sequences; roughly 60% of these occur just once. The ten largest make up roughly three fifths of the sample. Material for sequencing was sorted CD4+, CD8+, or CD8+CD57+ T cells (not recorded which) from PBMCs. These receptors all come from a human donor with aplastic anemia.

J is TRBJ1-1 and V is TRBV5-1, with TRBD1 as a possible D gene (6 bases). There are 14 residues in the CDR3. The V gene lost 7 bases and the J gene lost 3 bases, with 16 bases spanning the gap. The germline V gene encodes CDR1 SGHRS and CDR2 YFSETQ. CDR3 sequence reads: CASSSGGRDTEAFF. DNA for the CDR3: TGCGCCAGCTCCTCGGGGGGCAGGGACACTGAAGCTTTCTTT.

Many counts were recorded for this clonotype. As DNA, the CDR3 is TGTGCCAGCAGTGAGGAGAGGGGGCAGTGGAACGAGCAGTACTTC. Translated, it gives CASSEERGQWNEQYF. This chain uses TRBV2 with TRBJ2-7, with 7 bases fitting TRBD1. Germline V gives CDR1 SNHLY, CDR2 FYNNEI. The CDR3 extends over 15 amino acids. The V segment lost 3 bases and the J segment 5 bases; nucleotides outside the gene matches: 10.

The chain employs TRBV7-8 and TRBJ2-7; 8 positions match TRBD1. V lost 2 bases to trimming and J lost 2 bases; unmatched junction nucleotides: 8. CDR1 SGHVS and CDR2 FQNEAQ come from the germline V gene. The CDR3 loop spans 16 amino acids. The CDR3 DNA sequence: TGTGCCAGCAGCTTACTGGACAGGGAGTTAACCTACGAGCAGTACTTC. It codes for CASSLLDRELTYEQYF.

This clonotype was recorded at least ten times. This CDR3 is CASSRTLTLEEFNEQFF. Written as DNA, the CDR3 is TGTGCCAGCAGTAGGACTCTGACCCTTGAAGAATTCAATGAGCAGTTCTTC. V usage is TRBV6-5 and J usage is TRBJ2-1; tentative D call: TRBD2 (5 bases). Germline V lookup: CDR1 MNHEY, CDR2 SVGAGI. Trimming cost V 5 bases and J 6 bases, with 23 bases left between them. The CDR3 sequence is 17 residues long.

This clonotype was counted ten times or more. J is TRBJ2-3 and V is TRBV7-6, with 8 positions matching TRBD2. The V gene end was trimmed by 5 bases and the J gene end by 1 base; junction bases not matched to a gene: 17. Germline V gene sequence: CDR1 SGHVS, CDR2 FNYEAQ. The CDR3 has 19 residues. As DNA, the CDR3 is TGTGCCAGCAGCGTAACTCCATATCCGGGGGGGCTGGGCACAGATACGCAGTATTTT. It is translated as CASSVTPYPGGLGTDTQYF.

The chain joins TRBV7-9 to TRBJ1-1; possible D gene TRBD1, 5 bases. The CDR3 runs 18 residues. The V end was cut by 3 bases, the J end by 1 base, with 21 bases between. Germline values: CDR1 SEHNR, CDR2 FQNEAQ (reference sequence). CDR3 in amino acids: CASSLDGDSGGSNTEAFF. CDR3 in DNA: TGTGCCAGCAGCTTGGACGGTGATTCCGGGGGTTCGAACACTGAAGCTTTCTTT.

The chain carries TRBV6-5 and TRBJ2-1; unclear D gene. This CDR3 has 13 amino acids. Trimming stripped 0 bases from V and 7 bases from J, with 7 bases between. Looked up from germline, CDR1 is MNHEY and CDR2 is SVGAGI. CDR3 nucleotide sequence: TGTGCCAGCAGTTACTCGGCCAGGAATGAGCAGTTCTTC. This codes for CASSYSARNEQFF.

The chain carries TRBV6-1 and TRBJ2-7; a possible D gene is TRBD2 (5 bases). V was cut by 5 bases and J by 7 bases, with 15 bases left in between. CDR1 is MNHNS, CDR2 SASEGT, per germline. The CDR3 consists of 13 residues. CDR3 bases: TGTGCCAGCAGTTACTCCGGACTTGTTGAGCAGTACTTC. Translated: CASSYSGLVEQYF.

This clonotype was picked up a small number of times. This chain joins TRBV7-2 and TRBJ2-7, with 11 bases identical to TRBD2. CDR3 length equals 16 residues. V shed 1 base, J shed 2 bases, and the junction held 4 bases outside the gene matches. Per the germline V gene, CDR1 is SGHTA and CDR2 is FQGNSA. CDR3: CASSLVASGGPYEQYF. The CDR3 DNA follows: TGTGCCAGCAGCTTAGTCGCTAGCGGGGGGCCCTACGAGCAGTACTTC.

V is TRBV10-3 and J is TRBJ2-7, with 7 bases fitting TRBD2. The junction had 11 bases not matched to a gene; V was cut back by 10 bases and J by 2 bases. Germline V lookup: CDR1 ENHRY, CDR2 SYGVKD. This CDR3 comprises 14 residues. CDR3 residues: CATLDRAGAYEQYF. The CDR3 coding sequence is TGTGCCACCCTCGACCGGGCGGGAGCCTACGAGCAGTACTTC.

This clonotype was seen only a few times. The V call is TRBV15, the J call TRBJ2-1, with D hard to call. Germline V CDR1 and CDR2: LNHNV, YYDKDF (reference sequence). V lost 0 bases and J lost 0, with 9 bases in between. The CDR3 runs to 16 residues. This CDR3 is CATSRETVGSYNEQFF. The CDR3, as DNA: TGTGCCACCAGCAGAGAGACCGTCGGCTCCTACAATGAGCAGTTCTTC.

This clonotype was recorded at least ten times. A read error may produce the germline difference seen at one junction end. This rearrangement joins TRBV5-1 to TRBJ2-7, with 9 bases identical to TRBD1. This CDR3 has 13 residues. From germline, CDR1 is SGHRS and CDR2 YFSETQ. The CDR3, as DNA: TGTGCCAGCAGCTTGGGACAGGGAGGCGAGCAGTACTTC. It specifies CASSLGQGGEQYF.

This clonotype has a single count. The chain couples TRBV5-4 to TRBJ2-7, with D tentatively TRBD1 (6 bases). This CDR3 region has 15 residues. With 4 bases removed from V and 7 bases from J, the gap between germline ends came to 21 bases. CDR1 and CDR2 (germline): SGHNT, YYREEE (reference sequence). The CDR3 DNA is TGTGCCAGCAGCCCGAAAAAACAGGGATACAATGAGCAGTACTTC. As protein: CASSPKKQGYNEQYF.

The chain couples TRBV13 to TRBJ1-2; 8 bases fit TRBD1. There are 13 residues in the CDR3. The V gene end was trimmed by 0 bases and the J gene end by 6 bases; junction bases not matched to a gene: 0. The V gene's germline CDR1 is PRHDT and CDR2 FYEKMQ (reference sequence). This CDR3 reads CASSLGRGHGYTF. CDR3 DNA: TGTGCCAGCAGCTTAGGCAGGGGGCATGGCTACACCTTC.

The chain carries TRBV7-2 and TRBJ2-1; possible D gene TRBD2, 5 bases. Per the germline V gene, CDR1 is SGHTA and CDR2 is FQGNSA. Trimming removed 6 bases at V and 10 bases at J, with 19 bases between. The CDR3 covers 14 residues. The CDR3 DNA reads TGTGCCAGCAGTTCGGGAAGGGTCAACTACGAGCAGTTCTTC. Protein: CASSSGRVNYEQFF.

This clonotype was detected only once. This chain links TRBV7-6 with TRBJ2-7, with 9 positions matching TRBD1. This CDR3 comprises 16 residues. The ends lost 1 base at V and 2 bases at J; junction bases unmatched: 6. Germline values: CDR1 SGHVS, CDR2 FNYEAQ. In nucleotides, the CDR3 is TGTGCCAGCAGCTTAGGAGACAGGGGGATCCCCTACGAGCAGTACTTC. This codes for CASSLGDRGIPYEQYF. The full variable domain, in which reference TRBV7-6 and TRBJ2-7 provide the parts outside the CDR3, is GAGVSQSPRYKVTKRGQDVALRCDPISGHVSLYWYRQALGQGPEFLTYFNYEAQQDKSGLPNDRFSAERPEGSISTLTIQRTEQRDSAMYRCASSLGDRGIPYEQYFGPGTRLTVT.

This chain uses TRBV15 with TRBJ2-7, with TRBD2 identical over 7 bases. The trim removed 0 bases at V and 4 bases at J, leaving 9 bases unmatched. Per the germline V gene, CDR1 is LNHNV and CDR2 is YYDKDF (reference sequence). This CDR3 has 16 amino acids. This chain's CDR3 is CATSRDSAGEGYEQYF. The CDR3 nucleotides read TGTGCCACCAGCAGAGATTCCGCGGGAGAGGGGTACGAGCAGTACTTC.

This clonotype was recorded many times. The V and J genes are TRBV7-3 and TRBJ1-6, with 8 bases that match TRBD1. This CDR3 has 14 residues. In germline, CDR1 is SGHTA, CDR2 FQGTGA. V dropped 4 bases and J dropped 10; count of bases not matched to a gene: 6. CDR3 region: CASSSTGVDSPLHF. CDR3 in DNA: TGTGCCAGCAGCTCGACAGGGGTGGACTCACCCCTCCACTTT. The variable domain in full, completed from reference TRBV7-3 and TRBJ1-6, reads GAGVSQTPSNKVTEKGKYVELRCDPISGHTALYWYRQSLGQGPEFLIYFQGTGAADDSGLPNDRFFAVRPEGSVSTLKIQRTERGDSAVYLCASSSTGVDSPLHFGNGTRLTVT.

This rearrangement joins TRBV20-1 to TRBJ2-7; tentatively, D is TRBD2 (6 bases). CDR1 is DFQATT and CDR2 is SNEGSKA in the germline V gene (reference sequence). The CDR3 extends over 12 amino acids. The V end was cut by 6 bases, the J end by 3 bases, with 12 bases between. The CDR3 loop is CSARASDYEQYF. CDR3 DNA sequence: TGCAGTGCACGGGCTAGCGACTACGAGCAGTACTTC.

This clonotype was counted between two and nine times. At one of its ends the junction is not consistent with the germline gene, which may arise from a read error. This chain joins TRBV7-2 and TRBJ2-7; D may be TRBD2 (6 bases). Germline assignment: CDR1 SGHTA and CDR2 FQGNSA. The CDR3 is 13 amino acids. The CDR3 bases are TGTGCTAGCAGCCCCCATGGAGGGTCCGAGCAGTACTTC. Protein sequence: CASSPHGGSEQYF.

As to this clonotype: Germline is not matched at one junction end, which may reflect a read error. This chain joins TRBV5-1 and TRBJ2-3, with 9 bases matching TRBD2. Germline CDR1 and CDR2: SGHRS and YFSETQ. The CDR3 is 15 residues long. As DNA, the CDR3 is TGTGCCAGCAGCTTAACTAGCGGGAGCACAGATACGCAGTATTTT. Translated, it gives CASSLTSGSTDTQYF.

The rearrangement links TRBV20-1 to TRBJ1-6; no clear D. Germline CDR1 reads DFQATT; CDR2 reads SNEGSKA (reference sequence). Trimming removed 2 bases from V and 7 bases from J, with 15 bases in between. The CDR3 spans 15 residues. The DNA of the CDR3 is TGCAGTGCTAGACGGAGAAATAATCCGAATTCACCCCTCCACTTT. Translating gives CSARRRNNPNSPLHF.

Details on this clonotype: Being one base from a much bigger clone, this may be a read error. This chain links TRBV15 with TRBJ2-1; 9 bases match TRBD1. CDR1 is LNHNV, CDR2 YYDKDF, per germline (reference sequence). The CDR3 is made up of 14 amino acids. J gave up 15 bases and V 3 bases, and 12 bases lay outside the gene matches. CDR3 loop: CATSSSRPGQGMFF. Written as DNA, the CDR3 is TGTGCCACCAGCAGCTCCAGGCCGGGACAGGGTATGTTCTTC.

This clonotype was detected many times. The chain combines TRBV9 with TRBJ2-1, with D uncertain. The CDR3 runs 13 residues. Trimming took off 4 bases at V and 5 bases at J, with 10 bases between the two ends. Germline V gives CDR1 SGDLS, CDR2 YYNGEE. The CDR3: CASSPGRDNEQFF. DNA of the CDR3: TGTGCCAGCAGCCCAGGACGAGACAATGAGCAGTTCTTC.

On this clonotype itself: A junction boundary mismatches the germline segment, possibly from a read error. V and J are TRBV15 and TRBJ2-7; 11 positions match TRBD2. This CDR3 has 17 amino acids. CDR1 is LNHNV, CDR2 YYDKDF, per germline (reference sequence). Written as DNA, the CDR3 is TGTGCCACCAGCAGCTCGCCGCCCGGGACTAGCGGCTACGAGCGGTACTTC. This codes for CATSSSPPGTSGYERYF.

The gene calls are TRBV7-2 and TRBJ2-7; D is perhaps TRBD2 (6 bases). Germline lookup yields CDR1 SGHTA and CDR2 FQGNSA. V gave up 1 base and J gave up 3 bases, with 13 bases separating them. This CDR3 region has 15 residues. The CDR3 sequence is CASSLEYGSGYEQYF. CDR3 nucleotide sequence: TGTGCCAGCAGCTTAGAATACGGGAGTGGCTACGAGCAGTACTTC.

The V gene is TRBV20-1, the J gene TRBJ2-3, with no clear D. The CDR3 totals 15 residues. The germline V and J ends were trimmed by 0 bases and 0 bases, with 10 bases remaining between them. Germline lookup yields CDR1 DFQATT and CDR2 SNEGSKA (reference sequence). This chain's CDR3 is CSARDRRVSTDTQYF. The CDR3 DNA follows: TGCAGTGCTAGAGATCGGAGAGTTAGCACAGATACGCAGTATTTT.

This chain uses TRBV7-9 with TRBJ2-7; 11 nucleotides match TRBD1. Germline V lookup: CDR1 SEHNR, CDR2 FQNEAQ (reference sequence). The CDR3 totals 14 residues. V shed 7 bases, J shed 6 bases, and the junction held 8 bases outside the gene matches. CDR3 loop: CASNPEGTGGEQYF. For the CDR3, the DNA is TGTGCCAGCAACCCAGAGGGGACAGGGGGCGAGCAGTACTTC.

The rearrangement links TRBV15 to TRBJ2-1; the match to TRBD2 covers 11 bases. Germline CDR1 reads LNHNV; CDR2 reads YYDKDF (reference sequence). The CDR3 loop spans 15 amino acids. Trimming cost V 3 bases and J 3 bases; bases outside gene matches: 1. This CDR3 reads CATSSTSGSYNEQFF. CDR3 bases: TGTGCCACCAGCAGTACTAGCGGGAGCTACAATGAGCAGTTCTTC.

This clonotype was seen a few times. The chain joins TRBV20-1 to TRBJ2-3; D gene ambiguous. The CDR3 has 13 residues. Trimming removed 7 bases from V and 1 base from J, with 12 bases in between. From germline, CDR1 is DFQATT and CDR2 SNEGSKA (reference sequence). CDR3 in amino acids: CSVSGGGTDTQYF. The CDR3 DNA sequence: TGCAGTGTTTCAGGTGGGGGCACAGATACGCAGTATTTT.

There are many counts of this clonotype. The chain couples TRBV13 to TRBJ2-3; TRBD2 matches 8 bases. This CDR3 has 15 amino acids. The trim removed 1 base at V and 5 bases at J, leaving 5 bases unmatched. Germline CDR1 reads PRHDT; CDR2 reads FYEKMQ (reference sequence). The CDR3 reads CASSLAGGPLDTQYF. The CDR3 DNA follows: TGTGCCAGCAGCTTAGCGGGGGGGCCATTAGATACGCAGTATTTT. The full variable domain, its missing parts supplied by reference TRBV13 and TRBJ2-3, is AAGVIQSPRHLIKEKRETATLKCYPIPRHDTVYWYQQGPGQDPQFLISFYEKMQSDKGSIPDRFSAQQFSDYHSELNMSSLELGDSALYFCASSLAGGPLDTQYFGPGTRLTVL.